This entry lists 27 T cell receptor beta chains sequenced from one sample in a study of T cells after yellow fever vaccination. TCRdb re-called the 5' RACE reads through MiXCR, storing one row per CDR3 protein. The data hold some 110,000 distinct CDR3 sequences, with more than 5.5% observed a single time. This material consisted of CD4+ T cells sorted from PBMCs, taken roughly 45 days after the first yellow fever vaccination. These TCRs come from a young man who received the YFV17D yellow fever vaccine.

In its sample, this clonotype was seen many times. The chain combines TRBV24-1 with TRBJ2-2; D is uncertain. This CDR3 contains 14 residues. Trimming stripped 8 bases from V and 5 bases from J, with 14 bases between. Per the germline V gene, CDR1 is KGHDR and CDR2 is SFDVKD. The DNA of the CDR3 is TGTGCCACCAAAGGCACTGCCTGGACCGGGGAGCTGTTTTTT. Residues: CATKGTAWTGELFF.

A remark on this clonotype: A much larger clonotype is one base distant, so this may be a read error. The chain combines TRBV5-6 with TRBJ1-4; D may be TRBD1 (6 bases). The CDR3 is 15 amino acids. Germline CDR1 is SGHDT and CDR2 is YYEEEE. Trimming removed 0 bases from V and 7 bases from J, with 13 bases in between. DNA for the CDR3: TGTGCCAGCAGCTTGGCCGTCAGGGGAAGTGAAAAACTGTTTTTT. It is translated as CASSLAVRGSEKLFF.

At least ten counts were recorded for this clonotype. The chain uses TRBV2 and TRBJ2-1, with 8 bases lining up with TRBD2. Per germline, CDR1 SNHLY and CDR2 FYNNEI. The trim removed 7 bases at V and 2 bases at J, leaving 4 bases unmatched. The CDR3 is 14 amino acids. The CDR3 DNA reads TGTGCCAGCACCGAGCGGGAGACCTACAATGAGCAGTTCTTC. Residues: CASTERETYNEQFF.

This clonotype was detected ten times or more. The V gene is TRBV7-9, the J gene TRBJ2-2; D not resolved. The CDR3 covers 11 residues. Trimming pared 3 bases from V and 8 bases from J, leaving 4 bases between. Germline V gives CDR1 SEHNR, CDR2 FQNEAQ (reference sequence). The CDR3 region is CASSLEGELFF. CDR3 DNA sequence: TGTGCCAGCAGCTTGGAGGGGGAGCTGTTTTTT.

This clonotype was detected a few times. The rearrangement uses TRBV7-2 and TRBJ1-6; 11 bases fit TRBD1. V dropped 5 bases and J dropped 7; count of bases not matched to a gene: 10. The CDR3 extends over 17 amino acids. Germline CDR1 is SGHTA and CDR2 is FQGNSA. CDR3 sequence: CASSQRTGGSWNSPLHF. Written as DNA, the CDR3 is TGTGCCAGCAGCCAGAGGACAGGGGGCTCGTGGAATTCACCCCTCCACTTT.

This clonotype was seen ten or more times. The rearrangement joins TRBV12-3 or TRBV12-4 to TRBJ1-6; D gene unclear. This CDR3 is built from 13 residues. V lost 6 bases to trimming and J lost 8 bases, with 11 bases between them. The chain's CDR3 is CASSSRMDSPLHF. The CDR3 DNA reads TGTGCCAGCAGCTCCCGGATGGATTCACCCCTCCACTTT.

This clonotype has at least ten counts. The chain employs TRBV29-1 and TRBJ2-3; TRBD1 might be the D (6 bases). CDR1 SQVTM and CDR2 ANQGSEA come from the germline V gene. The CDR3 sequence is 12 residues long. The germline V and J ends were trimmed by 7 bases and 2 bases, with 10 bases remaining between them. The CDR3 protein is CSARTDTDTQYF. The CDR3, as DNA: TGCAGCGCCCGGACAGACACAGATACGCAGTATTTT.

The V and J genes are TRBV7-2 and TRBJ2-2; D may be TRBD2 (7 bases). In germline, CDR1 is SGHTA, CDR2 FQGNSA. Trimming removed 11 bases at V and 1 base at J, with 20 bases between. The CDR3 is 16 residues long. The CDR3 DNA reads TGTGCCTCCCTGCGGAGGGGGGGATTGAACACCGGGGAGCTGTTTTTT. Translation: CASLRRGGLNTGELFF.

This clonotype came up many times. The chain links TRBV20-1 to TRBJ1-2; D possibly corresponds to TRBD1 (5 bases). CDR1 is DFQATT and CDR2 is SNEGSKA in the germline V gene (reference sequence). There are 14 residues in the CDR3. Trimming took 4 bases from V and 6 from J, leaving 18 bases between them. In nucleotides, the CDR3 is TGCAGTGCTAAGGGGCGGGCACGAAGAAATGGCTACACCTTC. It yields the protein CSAKGRARRNGYTF.

This clonotype was recorded at least ten times. The chain joins TRBV10-3 to TRBJ2-2, with D perhaps being TRBD1 or TRBD2 (5 bases each). This CDR3 spans 15 amino acids. Germline V gives CDR1 ENHRY, CDR2 SYGVKD. V lost 4 bases to trimming and J lost 3 bases, with 12 bases between them. The CDR3 reads CAISAGTTYTGELFF. The CDR3 DNA follows: TGTGCCATCAGTGCCGGGACGACTTACACCGGGGAGCTGTTTTTT.

In regard to this clonotype: The conserved final phenylalanine or tryptophan is absent from the CDR3, which likely points to a read error. The gene calls are TRBV20-1 and TRBJ1-5; 7 bases agree with TRBD1. Germline values: CDR1 DFQATT, CDR2 SNEGSKA (reference sequence). V gave up 6 bases and J gave up 7 bases; unmatched junction bases: 12. The CDR3 loop spans 14 amino acids. This CDR3 reads CSALGQNLNQPQHL. The DNA for the CDR3 is TGCAGTGCCCTGGGACAGAACCTCAACCAGCCCCAGCATCTT.

This clonotype has at least ten counts. CDR3 amino acids: CASRRDKGPYEQYF. The DNA for the CDR3 is TGCGCCAGCCGGCGGGACAAAGGGCCCTACGAGCAGTACTTC. This sequence joins TRBV5-1 and TRBJ2-7; D may be TRBD1 or TRBD2 (6 bases each). The CDR3 contains 14 residues. Germline CDR1 and CDR2: SGHRS and YFSETQ. Trimming pared 7 bases from V and 2 bases from J, leaving 16 bases between.

This clonotype was counted many times. DNA of the CDR3: TGTGCCAGCGGGCTCGGTGGGGGGGCACCCGATACGCAGTATTTT. It codes for CASGLGGGAPDTQYF. The rearrangement links TRBV7-2 to TRBJ2-3; D is possibly TRBD2 (7 bases). The length of the CDR3 is 15 residues. Trimming shortened V by 8 bases and J by 6 bases, and 21 bases separated the two germline ends. Germline CDR1 SGHTA, CDR2 FQGNSA.

As regards this clonotype: This may be a read error, as it is one base from a much larger clone. The V and J genes are TRBV5-1 and TRBJ2-5; no reliable D call. The V and J ends lost 4 bases and 5 bases respectively, with 12 bases between them. The CDR3 sequence is 13 residues long. Germline V gene sequence: CDR1 SGHRS, CDR2 YFSETQ. For the CDR3, the DNA is TGCGCCAGCAGCGAGCCGTGGCACGAGACCCAGTACTTC. Amino acids: CASSEPWHETQYF. Combining the CDR3 with reference TRBV5-1 and TRBJ2-5 gives the whole variable domain KAGVTQTPRYLIKTRGQQVTLSCSPISGHRSVSWYQQTPGQGLQFLFEYFSETQRNKGNFPGRFSGRQFSNSRSEMNVSTLELGDSALYLCASSEPWHETQYFGPGTRLLVL.

Many counts were recorded for this clonotype. The rearrangement joins TRBV9 to TRBJ2-1; the D is unclear. V lost 4 bases to trimming and J lost 2 bases, with 16 bases between them. Germline assignment: CDR1 SGDLS and CDR2 YYNGEE. The CDR3 is made up of 16 amino acids. For the CDR3, the DNA is TGTGCCAGCAGCTTACTGACGGGTAGCACCTACAATGAGCAGTTCTTC. Amino acid sequence: CASSLLTGSTYNEQFF.

This clonotype was recorded many times. This sequence joins TRBV5-1 and TRBJ2-5; 15 bases are a match to TRBD2. V lost 4 bases and J lost 2; bases outside the gene matches: 6. The CDR3 is 17 amino acids. Per the germline V gene, CDR1 is SGHRS and CDR2 is YFSETQ. DNA of the CDR3: TGCGCCAGCAGCCTTCGGACTAGCGGGGGGGAACAAGAGACCCAGTACTTC. This translates into CASSLRTSGGEQETQYF.

This clonotype was counted many times. This rearrangement joins TRBV2 to TRBJ1-1; no definite D call. The CDR3 sequence is 13 residues long. CDR1 is SNHLY and CDR2 is FYNNEI in the germline V gene. The ends were cut back, 5 bases at V and 1 base at J, with 8 bases in the middle. This CDR3 is CASSPEKNTEAFF. The CDR3 coding sequence is TGTGCCAGCAGTCCCGAGAAGAACACTGAAGCTTTCTTT.

This clonotype was seen repeatedly, ten times or more. The chain recombines TRBV5-1 with TRBJ2-3, with 11 bases identical to TRBD2. Germline V lookup: CDR1 SGHRS, CDR2 YFSETQ. V dropped 4 bases and J dropped 6; count of bases not matched to a gene: 13. There are 17 residues in the CDR3. The CDR3 protein is CASSRNRLAGLRDTQYF. The CDR3 nucleotides are TGCGCCAGCAGCCGCAACCGACTAGCGGGGTTGAGGGATACGCAGTATTTT.

This clonotype was seen many times. The rearrangement joins TRBV5-1 to TRBJ2-3, with D tentatively TRBD2 (6 bases). CDR1 is SGHRS and CDR2 is YFSETQ in the germline V gene. Trimming cost V 4 bases and J 4 bases, with 13 bases left between them. The CDR3 length is 14 residues. CDR3 sequence (DNA): TGCGCCAGCAGCGCCGGGGAGGTTTCAGATACGCAGTATTTT. It codes for CASSAGEVSDTQYF.

Only a few counts were recorded for this clonotype. The V gene is TRBV6-5, the J gene TRBJ2-2, with D maybe TRBD2 (5 bases). Per the germline V gene, CDR1 is MNHEY and CDR2 is SVGAGI. The CDR3 length is 17 residues. V lost 4 bases and J lost 3, with 18 bases in between. The CDR3 is CASSFRRGAADTGELFF. CDR3 coding DNA: TGTGCCAGCAGTTTCCGCCGGGGAGCGGCGGACACCGGGGAGCTGTTTTTT.

This clonotype was recorded at least ten times. The rearrangement uses TRBV12-3 or TRBV12-4 and TRBJ1-2; 9 bases match TRBD1. The CDR3 contains 13 residues. Unmatched junction bases numbered 7, after V lost 10 bases and J lost 4 bases. CDR3 region: CAIGTGSVYGYTF. The CDR3 nucleotides are TGTGCCATCGGGACAGGGTCCGTCTATGGCTACACCTTC.

J is TRBJ1-4 and V is TRBV12-3 or TRBV12-4; D unclear. The CDR3 runs 11 residues. V was cut by 4 bases and J by 8 bases, with 5 bases left in between. CDR3 loop: CASSSFEKLFF. CDR3 sequence (DNA): TGTGCCAGCAGTTCTTTCGAAAAACTGTTTTTT.

Many counts were recorded for this clonotype. The V call is TRBV6-2 or TRBV6-3, the J call TRBJ2-2; D unresolved. The ends were cut back, 6 bases at V and 2 bases at J, with 19 bases in the middle. Looked up from germline, CDR1 is MNHEY and CDR2 is SVGEGT. This CDR3 is built from 17 residues. CDR3 sequence: CASRSENDGANTGELFF. CDR3 coding DNA: TGTGCCAGCAGATCAGAGAACGACGGAGCTAACACCGGGGAGCTGTTTTTT.

This clonotype has just a few counts. V usage is TRBV4-2 and J usage is TRBJ1-2; a weak D match, TRBD1 (5 bases). The CDR3 loop spans 18 amino acids. V was trimmed by 5 bases and J by 4 bases, leaving 26 bases between them. CDR1 is LGHNA, CDR2 YNFKEQ, per germline. The CDR3: CASSERRGAATAPYGYTF. CDR3 in DNA: TGTGCCAGCAGCGAAAGAAGGGGAGCTGCCACTGCCCCCTATGGCTACACCTTC.

This clonotype showed up just a few times. CDR3 region: CARNGAPHEQYV. In DNA form, the CDR3 reads TGTGCCAGGAACGGGGCTCCCCACGAGCAGTACGTC. The chain couples TRBV7-9 to TRBJ2-7, with D perhaps given as TRBD1 or TRBD2 (5 bases each). V was pared by 9 bases and J by 5 bases, with 14 bases between. The CDR3 sequence is 12 residues long. Germline V CDR1 and CDR2: SEHNR, FQNEAQ (reference sequence).

There are many counts of this clonotype. The chain is built from TRBV7-2 and TRBJ1-6; D perhaps matches TRBD1 (6 bases). Germline values: CDR1 SGHTA, CDR2 FQGNSA. The CDR3 contains 15 residues. V lost 0 bases, J lost 7 bases, and 10 bases lay in between. The CDR3 loop reads CASSLATGLNSPLHF. The CDR3, as DNA: TGTGCCAGCAGCTTAGCTACAGGGCTAAATTCACCCCTCCACTTT. Full variable domain (outside the CDR3, taken from reference TRBV7-2 and TRBJ1-6): GAGVSQSPSNKVTEKGKDVELRCDPISGHTALYWYRQSLGQGLEFLIYFQGNSAPDKSGLPSDRFSAERTGGSVSTLTIQRTQQEDSAVYLCASSLATGLNSPLHFGNGTRLTVT.

Ten or more counts support this clonotype. The chain has TRBV12-3 or TRBV12-4 and TRBJ2-7; D is uncertain. V lost 6 bases and J 3 bases, leaving 18 bases between the germline ends. This CDR3 is 15 amino acids long. Here the CDR3 DNA reads TGTGCCAGCAGCAGATCGACCGGTTCCTACTACGAGCAGTACTTC. Its translation: CASSRSTGSYYEQYF.